A selection of T cell receptor beta chains follows, all from one sample in a study of cytomegalovirus exposure and HLA in healthy donors. Sequencing was performed with immunoSEQ multiplex PCR; in TCRdb, only in-frame clones are kept and a portion is missing. The sample lists some 90,000 clones, 81% occurring once. The source material was PBMCs. These receptors were obtained from a human donor in good health. CDR3s include the opening cysteine and the closing phenylalanine or tryptophan. Clone size is stated in some rows and not others, as once, few, many or a class when expanded.

J	V	size	length	CDR3
TRBJ2-1	TRBV5-5	once	18	CASSDRTSGSAIWYEQFF
TRBJ1-1	TRBV6-1	.	14	CASSEYTGNTEAFF
TRBJ1-5	TRBV21-1	few	16	CASSKGGGKGDQPQHF
TRBJ1-4	TRBV28	.	14	CASRGTGGGEKLFF
TRBJ2-5	TRBV6-6	few	15	CASSSTSGTQETQYF
TRBJ2-5	TRBV5-4	.	13	CASAGGDEETQYF
TRBJ1-1	TRBV19	.	15	CASSLFHTENTEAFF
TRBJ2-1	TRBV5-1	.	13	CASSGLPYNEQFF
TRBJ2-5	TRBV5-1	.	16	CASSRRASGVQETQYF
TRBJ2-2	TRBV7-8	once	15	CASSLAGSGAGELFF
TRBJ1-1	TRBV5-1	.	15	CASSLAVRGGTEAFF
TRBJ2-3	TRBV27	few	16	CASSPGDSGFTDTQYF
TRBJ2-6	TRBV10-3	few	14	CAIADTSGANVLTF
TRBJ2-2	TRBV14	.	14	CASSLRTGTGELFF
TRBJ1-5	TRBV18	medium-sized	18	CASSPKGTGGSSNQPQHF
TRBJ2-1	TRBV7-2	.	14	CASSRTGEHNEQFF
TRBJ2-5	TRBV5-1	.	17	CASSLAGTSGGSETQYF
TRBJ1-1	TRBV11-2	once	15	CASSTRGGINTEAFF
TRBJ1-6	TRBV18	.	17	CASSPLYGGEGNSPLHF
TRBJ2-7	TRBV7-2	.	15	CASSSDRTLTYEQYF
TRBJ2-7	TRBV19	.	17	CASRGGTSGRKFDEQYF
TRBJ2-1	TRBV6-6	few	13	CASSFYRGDEQFF
TRBJ1-1	TRBV5-5	.	15	CASSLGSGEDTEAFF
TRBJ1-5	TRBV4-1	few	18	CASSQVGEWGDSNQPQHF
TRBJ1-2	TRBV6-1	.	12	CASKTGGLGYTF
TRBJ2-5	TRBV2	.	13	CASKAGVGETQYF
TRBJ2-2	TRBV30	.	14	CAWSAQGDHREPFF
TRBJ2-7	TRBV5-8	.	15	CASSAFLGQTYEQYF